The clone carrying this T cell receptor beta chain has a handful of counts. What it binds is not known. This entry belongs to a study of T cell responses to AZD1222 COVID-19 vaccine. Findings of the study overall: Among those given AZD1222, only five or six were seropositive at baseline. White British people made up most donors, females outnumbered males, and clonal diversity was possibly underestimated. Two AZD1222 doses significantly raised spike-specific TCR breadth and depth over controls. Nearly half of spike-specific TCRs reportedly go after variant regions that carry no mutations.

Clones were read by immunoSEQ multiplex PCR, and TCRdb kept only the in-frame ones, dropping some. The sample contains around 110,000 clones, roughly nine tenths of which appear only once. Trimming cost V 2 bases and J 2 bases, with 11 bases left between them. The CDR3 contains 16 residues. Germline V gene sequence: CDR1 SGHNT, CDR2 YYREEE (reference sequence). The sequence came from an adult in good health. The sequenced sample was peripheral blood, obtained on day 0 of AZD1222 vaccination. The V call is TRBV5-4, the J call TRBJ2-6; weak D call: TRBD1 (6 bases). CDR3 DNA sequence: TGTGCCAGCAGCTTCCTGACAGGAACTGGGGCCAACGTCCTGACTTTC. This gives the protein CASSFLTGTGANVLTF. The whole variable domain, remainder taken from reference TRBV5-4 and TRBJ2-6, is ETGVTQSPTHLIKTRGQQVTLRCSSQSGHNTVSWYQQALGQGPQFIFQYYREEENGRGNFPPRFSGLQFPNYSSELNVNALELDDSALYLCASSFLTGTGANVLTFGAGSRLTVL.